This record looks at one T cell receptor (beta chain) sequence and its context. These data come from a study of T cell changes during pregnancy in multiple sclerosis. Generated by immunoSEQ multiplex PCR, the TCRdb table keeps only in-frame clones and is missing some. The table records 58,000 or so clones, approximately 91% of them present only once. This sequence was found in a female donor with multiple sclerosis, enrolled in a pregnancy study. The sequencing used CD4+ T cells from peripheral blood mononuclear cells, collected in the third trimester of pregnancy.

The CDR3 DNA reads as TGTGCCAGCAGTTTCCCTAGCGGGGGCACAGATACGCAGTATTTT. Translated: CASSFPSGGTDTQYF. V usage is TRBV5-4 and J usage is TRBJ2-3; 9 bases match TRBD2. Germline V gene lookup returns CDR1 SGHNT and CDR2 YYREEE (reference sequence). Losses at the gene ends were 5 bases for V and 1 base for J; bases not matched to a gene: 5. The CDR3 sequence is 15 residues long.